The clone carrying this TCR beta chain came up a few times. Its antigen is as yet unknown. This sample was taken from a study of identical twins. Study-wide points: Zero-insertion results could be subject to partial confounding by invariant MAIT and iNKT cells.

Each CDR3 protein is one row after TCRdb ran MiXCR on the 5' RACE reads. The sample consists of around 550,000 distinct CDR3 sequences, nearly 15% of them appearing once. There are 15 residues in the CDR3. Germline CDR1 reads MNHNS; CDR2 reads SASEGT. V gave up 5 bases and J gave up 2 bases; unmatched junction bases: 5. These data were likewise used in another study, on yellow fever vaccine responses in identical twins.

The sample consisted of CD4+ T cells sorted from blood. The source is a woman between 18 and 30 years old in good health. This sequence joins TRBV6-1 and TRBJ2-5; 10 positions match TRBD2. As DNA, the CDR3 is TGTGCCAGCAGTCTGCAACTAGCGGGGCAAGAGACCCAGTACTTC. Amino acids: CASSLQLAGQETQYF.